The sequence of this TCR beta chain was determined in a study of OX40 agonist ivuxolimab in advanced cancers. Study background: The patients received ivuxolimab by intravenous route every 2 weeks at 0.01 to 10 mg/kg. Age averaged around 58 years (range roughly 23 to 79), and 82.7% were male.

Assay: immunoSEQ multiplex PCR; the TCRdb copy retains only in-frame clones and omits some. The sample contains 70,000 or so clones, 65% to 85% of which appear only once. This CDR3 region has 15 residues. V was trimmed by 5 bases and J by 9 bases, leaving 17 bases between them. Germline CDR1 reads SGHTA; CDR2 reads FQGNSA. The material was CD4+ or CD8+ T cells sorted from blood, obtained in a trial of the OX40 agonist ivuxolimab. The chain has TRBV7-2 and TRBJ1-6; the D is unclear. This receptor was identified in an adult with an advanced solid tumor such as melanoma, head and neck, liver or kidney cancer. The CDR3 DNA follows: TGTGCCAGCAGCCTGCAATTTGGGTTATTTTCACCCCTCCACTTT. Protein product: CASSLQFGLFSPLHF.